Sequencing of this T cell receptor (beta chain) was carried out in a study of T cells in Graves' hyperthyroidism and ophthalmopathy. This clonotype appeared many times. Per germline, CDR1 SEHNR and CDR2 FQNEAQ (reference sequence). V lost 5 bases and J lost 2, with 9 bases in between. The CDR3 consists of 14 residues. Amplification of TCR beta CDR3 regions was performed using RNA transcripts as template. TCR CDR3 underwent first-round RT-PCR with the HTBI primer set. Each CDR3 protein gets one entry after TCRdb re-called the multiplex PCR reads with MiXCR. The repertoire holds about 520,000 distinct CDR3 sequences, with around a quarter as singletons.

Sequencing input: blood. The clonotype comes from a woman younger than 45 with Graves' ophthalmopathy. The chain is built from TRBV7-9 and TRBJ2-2; D possibly corresponds to TRBD1 (5 bases). DNA of the CDR3: TGTGCCAGCAGCATTCAGGGTAACACCGGGGAGCTGTTTTTT. Translated: CASSIQGNTGELFF.